One and the same sample provided the 28 T cell receptor beta chains below, sequenced in a study of CXCR3-negative and CXCR3-positive naive CD8 T cells. Study results and limitations: Naive cells that were CXCR3-positive had more hydrophobic TRB CDR3s (compared with CXCR3-negative naive cells).

Antigen specificity for these receptors is unknown. All TRB cDNA libraries came from 5' RACE performed with UMI labels. TCRdb re-analyzed the 5' RACE reads; it lists each CDR3 protein once, without DNA. Its table lists roughly 59,000 distinct CDR3 sequences. Sequencing input: naive CXCR3+ CD8+ T cells from blood. The subset: CD45RO-CCR7+CD27+CD95- naive CD8+ T cells expressing CXCR3 (TNR3+). These receptor sequences come from a human donor in good health. Some clones in this sample may be carry-over from other donors' samples.

This chain links TRBV6-1 with TRBJ2-7. This CDR3 has 12 amino acids. Germline assignment: CDR1 MNHNS and CDR2 SASEGT. CDR3 amino acids: CASTYRTYEQYF.

The V and J genes are TRBV19 and TRBJ1-1. The CDR3 sequence is 12 residues long. Germline V gene data show CDR1 as LNHDA and CDR2 as SQIVND (reference sequence). The CDR3 sequence is CASSPSGTEAFF.

The chain employs TRBV29-1 and TRBJ1-6; TCRdb designates TRBD1, a call that cannot be tested without DNA. Germline CDR1 and CDR2: SQVTM and ANQGSEA. This CDR3 contains 16 residues. The CDR3 reads CSVAGRGSVYNSPLHF.

The chain joins TRBV12-3 or TRBV12-4 to TRBJ2-3; the TCRdb D gene call, TRBD1, has no DNA to confirm it. The CDR3 runs to 14 residues. CDR3 residues: CASSYEAYRGTQYF.

The chain is built from TRBV7-8 and TRBJ2-7; there is no DNA to check the TCRdb D call of TRBD1. Germline V gene data show CDR1 as SGHVS and CDR2 as FQNEAQ. CDR3 size: 14 residues. The CDR3 loop is CASSTGQSSYEQYF. Looking up the rest from reference TRBV7-8 and TRBJ2-7 gives the full variable domain: GAGVSQSPRYKVAKRGQDVALRCDPISGHVSLFWYQQALGQGPEFLTYFQNEAQLDKSGLPSDRFFAERPEGSVSTLKIQRTQQEDSAVYLCASSTGQSSYEQYFGPGTRLTVT.

This chain joins TRBV21-1 and TRBJ2-7; TCRdb's D gene call, TRBD1, goes unchecked for lack of DNA. TRBV21-1 is shown as a pseudogene. The CDR3 is 15 residues long. CDR3 in amino acids: CASSKARGHHYEQYF.

Here the CDR3 reads CASSYGTGVQPQHF. The chain carries TRBV6-2 or TRBV6-3 and TRBJ1-5; the D call of TRBD1 rests on TCRdb alone, since no DNA is present to check it. The CDR3 consists of 14 residues. Germline assignment: CDR1 MNHEY and CDR2 SVGEGT.

This rearrangement joins TRBV20-1 to TRBJ2-3. The CDR3 has 15 amino acids. Per germline, CDR1 DFQATT and CDR2 SNEGSKA (reference sequence). The CDR3 region is CSAHATTASTDTQYF.

The chain uses TRBV28 and TRBJ2-5; with no DNA, the TCRdb D assignment of TRBD1 cannot be verified. The CDR3 has 17 amino acids. Looked up from germline, CDR1 is MDHEN and CDR2 is SYDVKM. The CDR3 protein is CAGSSLFLRDSQETQYF.

The chain recombines TRBV19 with TRBJ2-7. There are 13 residues in the CDR3. Per germline, CDR1 LNHDA and CDR2 SQIVND (reference sequence). CDR3 in amino acids: CASSIGNDYEQYF.

This sequence joins TRBV4-3 and TRBJ2-2; TCRdb's D gene call, TRBD1, goes unchecked for lack of DNA. There are 17 residues in the CDR3. In germline, CDR1 is LGHNA, CDR2 YSLEER. Here the CDR3 reads CASSQGAGGINTGELFF.

The chain recombines TRBV6-2 or TRBV6-3 with TRBJ2-7; the D gene TCRdb calls, TRBD1, cannot be checked with no DNA. The CDR3 is made up of 16 amino acids. The V gene's germline CDR1 is MNHEY and CDR2 SVGEGT. The CDR3 sequence is CASIPVLTGSSYEQYF.

The gene calls are TRBV7-9 and TRBJ2-1; TCRdb names TRBD2, which stays unverified in the absence of DNA. CDR3 length: 16 amino acids. Germline assignment: CDR1 SEHNR and CDR2 FQNEAQ (reference sequence). The CDR3 sequence: CASAIPGLAGVLEQFF.

The rearrangement links TRBV20-1 to TRBJ2-3; the D call of TRBD2 rests on TCRdb alone, since no DNA is present to check it. Germline V CDR1 and CDR2: DFQATT, SNEGSKA (reference sequence). The CDR3 spans 18 residues. CDR3 amino acids: CSGDASRTSGGATDTQYF.

The J gene is TRBJ1-1, the V gene TRBV12-5; lacking DNA, the TRBD1 call made by TCRdb goes unchecked. Germline lookup yields CDR1 LGHNT and CDR2 FRNRAP. The CDR3 runs to 15 residues. This CDR3 reads CASGLVGGLGTEAFF.

The chain links TRBV2 to TRBJ2-3; the TCRdb call, TRBD2, lacks DNA for checking. CDR1 SNHLY and CDR2 FYNNEI come from the germline V gene. This CDR3 is 17 amino acids long. The CDR3 protein is CASTRTSGGASTDTQYF. The variable domain in full, with the rest retrieved from reference TRBV2 and TRBJ2-3, is EPEVTQTPSHQVTQMGQEVILRCVPISNHLYFYWYRQILGQKVEFLVSFYNNEISEKSEIFDDQFSVERPDGSNFTLKIRSTKLEDSAMYFCASTRTSGGASTDTQYFGPGTRLTVL.

The chain couples TRBV7-6 to TRBJ2-1; TCRdb selects TRBD1, and the lack of DNA leaves this call unchecked. CDR3 length equals 13 residues. Germline V gene data show CDR1 as SGHVS and CDR2 as FNYEAQ. CDR3 loop: CASSLAGVGGQFF. Variable domain in full (rest from reference TRBV7-6 and TRBJ2-1): GAGVSQSPRYKVTKRGQDVALRCDPISGHVSLYWYRQALGQGPEFLTYFNYEAQQDKSGLPNDRFSAERPEGSISTLTIQRTEQRDSAMYRCASSLAGVGGQFFGPGTRLTVL.

The chain is built from TRBV5-1 and TRBJ2-1; checking the TCRdb D call of TRBD1 is not possible without DNA. This CDR3 is built from 15 residues. Germline V gene sequence: CDR1 SGHRS, CDR2 YFSETQ. The CDR3: CASSAPGQGGKEQFF.

This chain connects TRBV12-5 to TRBJ2-2. CDR3 length: 14 amino acids. Germline V gives CDR1 LGHNT, CDR2 FRNRAP. The CDR3 reads CASGSGGNTGELFF.

The V and J genes are TRBV20-1 and TRBJ1-2. Germline assignment: CDR1 DFQATT and CDR2 SNEGSKA (reference sequence). The CDR3 extends over 15 amino acids. The CDR3 spells CSATDSGRVNYGYTF.

The rearrangement links TRBV7-7 to TRBJ2-7; the TCRdb call, TRBD1, lacks DNA for checking. In germline, CDR1 is SSHAT, CDR2 FNYEAQ (reference sequence). CDR3 length equals 13 residues. The CDR3 reads CASSFGQTYEQYF.

The J gene is TRBJ1-1, the V gene TRBV7-9; the TCRdb D gene call, TRBD1, has no DNA to confirm it. The V gene's germline CDR1 is SEHNR and CDR2 FQNEAQ (reference sequence). The CDR3 totals 17 residues. The CDR3 region is CASSLEEGVYGYTEAFF.

The chain is built from TRBV7-8 and TRBJ2-7; lacking DNA, the TRBD1 call made by TCRdb goes unchecked. The CDR3 extends over 17 amino acids. Germline V gene lookup returns CDR1 SGHVS and CDR2 FQNEAQ. CDR3 region: CASRKDTTGYRSYEQYF.

This rearrangement joins TRBV27 to TRBJ2-7; the TCRdb D gene call, TRBD2, has no DNA to confirm it. The length of the CDR3 is 14 residues. Per the germline V gene, CDR1 is MNHEY and CDR2 is SMNVEV (reference sequence). The CDR3 is CASSSGLAVYEQYF.

The chain recombines TRBV7-6 with TRBJ2-1; TCRdb picks TRBD2, but there is no DNA to check that call. The length of the CDR3 is 15 residues. CDR1 and CDR2 from the germline V gene are SGHVS and FNYEAQ. CDR3 sequence reads: CASSKTSGPYNEQFF.

This rearrangement joins TRBV7-9 to TRBJ1-1; without DNA, the TCRdb call of TRBD1 cannot be checked. The CDR3 spans 14 residues. Looked up from germline, CDR1 is SEHNR and CDR2 is FQNEAQ (reference sequence). The CDR3 spells CASTLQGVDTEAFF.

The chain links TRBV7-3 to TRBJ2-5; there is no DNA to check the TCRdb D call of TRBD1. The CDR3 spans 15 residues. Looked up from germline, CDR1 is SGHTA and CDR2 is FQGTGA. CDR3: CASSRIGGQGETQYF.

The V call is TRBV19, the J call TRBJ2-3; lacking DNA, the TRBD1 call made by TCRdb goes unchecked. CDR3 length equals 15 residues. Germline CDR1 is LNHDA and CDR2 is SQIVND (reference sequence). The CDR3 reads CASITGTGGIDTQYF. Drawing the rest from reference TRBV19 and TRBJ2-3, the complete variable domain is DGGITQSPKYLFRKEGQNVTLSCEQNLNHDAMYWYRQDPGQGLRLIYYSQIVNDFQKGDIAEGYSVSREKKESFPLTVTSAQKNPTAFYLCASITGTGGIDTQYFGPGTRLTVL.